These T cell receptor beta chains were read from a single sample in a study of blood T cells in healthy people across ages. TCRdb analysed the 5' RACE reads with MiXCR anew, one entry per CDR3 protein. The sample records around 780,000 distinct CDR3 sequences, 20% to 30% being singletons. These same records also appear under a second study, on T cells of mothers and their children.

The specimen was blood. Source of these receptors: a boy aged 5-17 years in good health. Each CDR3 is given with its conserved first and last residue. Each record gives: D gene, clone size, V gene, CDR3 length, J gene, CDR3 DNA, CDR3 protein. A D gene is named only where the DNA matches it firmly. The size entry is marked missing in some rows and otherwise reads once, few, many or a size class.

TRBD1	few	TRBV11-2	14	TRBJ1-4	TGTGCCAGCAGCTTAGGCAGGGGGAGCGAAAAACTGTTTTTT	CASSLGRGSEKLFF
TRBD2	.	TRBV9	16	TRBJ2-3	TGTGCCAGCGCACCCGGGACTAGCGGGGGCACAGATACGCAGTATTTT	CASAPGTSGGTDTQYF
.	many	TRBV10-3	11	TRBJ2-2	TGTGCCATCAGGGACACCGGGGAGCTGTTTTTT	CAIRDTGELFF
TRBD1	.	TRBV20-1	15	TRBJ1-5	TGCAGTGCGTTTGGACAGGGTTTGGGGGATCAGCCCCAGCATTTT	CSAFGQGLGDQPQHF
.	few	TRBV28	18	TRBJ2-2	TGTGCCAGCAGGGACTTCCGCACCAAGGGGGGAAAAACCGGGGAGCTGTTTTTT	CASRDFRTKGGKTGELFF
TRBD2	many	TRBV7-7	15	TRBJ2-3	TGTGCCAGCAGCTTAGGGCTAGCGGGGGGAGATACGCAGTATTTT	CASSLGLAGGDTQYF
.	.	TRBV27	13	TRBJ1-1	TGTGCCAGCAGTTTATGGCATGGCACTGAAGCTTTCTTT	CASSLWHGTEAFF
TRBD1	.	TRBV5-1	14	TRBJ1-1	TGCGCCAGCAGCTTAACAGGGGAGGTTACTGAAGCTTTCTTT	CASSLTGEVTEAFF
.	.	TRBV15	15	TRBJ2-4	TGTGCCACCAGCAGAGAGCGGGGTCGATCGGACATTCAGTACTTC	CATSRERGRSDIQYF
TRBD1	few	TRBV4-1	17	TRBJ1-1	TGCGCCAGCAGCCGAGAGCCCACAGGGGGCATGTACACTGAAGCTTTCTTT	CASSREPTGGMYTEAFF
.	.	TRBV7-3	13	TRBJ1-1	TGTGCCAGCAGATTCTCTTATGCCACTGAAGCTTTCTTT	CASRFSYATEAFF
TRBD1	few	TRBV28	13	TRBJ1-6	TGTGCCAGCCGGGACAGGGGTCGGTCACCCCTCCACTTT	CASRDRGRSPLHF
.	.	TRBV11-2	15	TRBJ1-4	TGTGCCAGCAGCTCCTTGGCGGGGCCTAATGAAAAACTGTTTTTT	CASSSLAGPNEKLFF
.	few	TRBV14	12	TRBJ2-1	TGTGCCAGCAGCCCTGCGGACAGAAAGCAGTTCTTC	CASSPADRKQFF
.	.	TRBV12-3/TRBV12-4	12	TRBJ1-2	TGTGCCAGCAGTGGGACAACTTATGGCTACACCTTC	CASSGTTYGYTF
.	.	TRBV20-1	16	TRBJ2-6	TGCAGTGCAAAATCACCTGGGACCACTGGGGCCAACGTCCTGACTTTC	CSAKSPGTTGANVLTF
TRBD1	few	TRBV10-3	14	TRBJ1-6	TGTGCCATCAGTGAGTCCCAGGGGGATTCACCCCTCCACTTT	CAISESQGDSPLHF
.	few	TRBV11-2	15	TRBJ1-3	TGTGCCAGCAGCTACGCCGCGTTCTCTGGAGACACCATATATTTT	CASSYAAFSGDTIYF
.	.	TRBV18	13	TRBJ2-1	TGTGCCAGCTCACCATCTTCGCGTGATGAGCAGTTCTTC	CASSPSSRDEQFF
TRBD1	.	TRBV27	16	TRBJ2-7	TGTGCCAGCAGTTTCCACCGGCCGGGACAGGGTTACGAGCAGTACTTC	CASSFHRPGQGYEQYF
TRBD1	.	TRBV27	15	TRBJ2-7	TGTGCCAGCAGCATTAGGGACAGGGTGGCGTACGAGCAGTACTTC	CASSIRDRVAYEQYF
TRBD1	.	TRBV5-1	16	TRBJ1-1	TGCGCCAGCAGCCTTAGTCCTGACAGGGTAAACACTGAAGCTTTCTTT	CASSLSPDRVNTEAFF
TRBD2	.	TRBV6-6	15	TRBJ2-2	TGTGCCAGTGCCCTAGCGGGGGTCCCCACCGGGGAGCTGTTTTTT	CASALAGVPTGELFF
TRBD2	few	TRBV11-2	16	TRBJ2-5	TGTGCCAGCAGCGGGGGGACTAGCGGGGGAGAAGAGACCCAGTACTTC	CASSGGTSGGEETQYF
.	.	TRBV28	15	TRBJ1-4	TGTGCCAGCAGCCAATCGAGGGCCGCTAATGAAAAACTGTTTTTT	CASSQSRAANEKLFF
TRBD2	.	TRBV12-5	16	TRBJ2-7	TGTGCTAGTGTAAAGACTAGCGGGGCAAGGAACTACGAGCAGTACTTC	CASVKTSGARNYEQYF
TRBD1	.	TRBV7-2	16	TRBJ2-1	TGTGCCAGCAATTTCCCTCCGGGACAGAACTACAATGAGCAGTTCTTC	CASNFPPGQNYNEQFF
.	.	TRBV5-1	17	TRBJ2-1	TGCGCCAGCAGCTTGCTGGCCGAATTCCTTTCTCCCAATGAGCAGTTCTTC	CASSLLAEFLSPNEQFF
.	.	TRBV20-1	14	TRBJ2-5	TGCAGTGCCGCCCGGGGCAGGCCACAAGAGACCCAGTACTTC	CSAARGRPQETQYF
.	.	TRBV6-1	13	TRBJ1-2	TGTGCCAGCAGTGACACAGGCCTCTATGGCTACACCTTC	CASSDTGLYGYTF
TRBD1	.	TRBV7-6	15	TRBJ1-4	TGTGCCAGCAGCCAAGCGACAGGGACCGGGGAAAAACTGTTTTTT	CASSQATGTGEKLFF
TRBD1	.	TRBV12-3/TRBV12-4	16	TRBJ2-3	TGTGCCAGCAGTTTGGGACAGGGGGCGTTGGCAGATACGCAGTATTTT	CASSLGQGALADTQYF
.	.	TRBV5-5	14	TRBJ2-5	TGTGCCAGCAGCCCCTTCGGGGATTGGCAGACCCAGTACTTC	CASSPFGDWQTQYF
.	.	TRBV7-6	13	TRBJ2-5	TGTGCCAGCAGCTTAGACTCTGTCCAGACCCAGTACTTC	CASSLDSVQTQYF
.	.	TRBV4-2	15	TRBJ2-7	TGTGCCAGCAGCCCTGTAGGGGGGGCGCCGCGGGAGCAGTACTTC	CASSPVGGAPREQYF
TRBD1	.	TRBV20-1	15	TRBJ1-5	TGCAGTGCTAGAGACCAGGGGGCGGATAATCAGCCCCAGCATTTT	CSARDQGADNQPQHF
.	few	TRBV12-3/TRBV12-4	15	TRBJ2-1	TGTGCCAGCAGTTTATGGCAGCCCCACGTAAATGAGCAGTTCTTC	CASSLWQPHVNEQFF
TRBD2	.	TRBV4-2	18	TRBJ2-7	TGTGCCAGCAGCCAAGAACCAGGTAGCGGGGGGCCTGTCCACGAGCAGTACTTC	CASSQEPGSGGPVHEQYF
.	.	TRBV7-3	14	TRBJ2-2	TGTGCCAGCGGGGGCGGATCGAACACCGGAGAGCTGTTTTTT	CASGGGSNTGELFF
.	few	TRBV24-1	13	TRBJ1-2	TGTGCCACCAATGAGTCCGGGGCTCATGGCTACACCTTC	CATNESGAHGYTF
TRBD1	few	TRBV28	14	TRBJ1-4	TGTGCCAGCAGTCGACAGGGGGGATCTGAAAAACTGTTTTTT	CASSRQGGSEKLFF
TRBD1	.	TRBV18	16	TRBJ1-5	TGTGCCAGCTCACCACCGGAAGGGGGCGCGGGACAGCCCCAGCATTTT	CASSPPEGGAGQPQHF
.	.	TRBV12-3/TRBV12-4	12	TRBJ1-2	TGTGCCAGCAGTTTGATGGGCCGTGGCTACACCTTC	CASSLMGRGYTF
TRBD2	few	TRBV9	16	TRBJ2-3	TGTGCCAGCAGCCCGCGGGGCGGGGGGGCGACAGATACGCAGTATTTT	CASSPRGGGATDTQYF
.	few	TRBV11-2	15	TRBJ1-3	TGTGCCAGCAGCTTACTCACGGCGGAGGGAAACACCATATATTTT	CASSLLTAEGNTIYF
.	.	TRBV9	14	TRBJ1-1	TGTGCCAGCAGCGTAGCAGGGCGGGACACTGAAGCTTTCTTT	CASSVAGRDTEAFF
.	few	TRBV5-1	16	TRBJ2-2	TGCGCCAGCAGCTTGCGTGGCATGGGGGACACCGGGGAGCTGTTTTTT	CASSLRGMGDTGELFF